This TCR beta chain was observed in a study of shared clonotypes between healthy human individuals. This was a deep-level run. Clones were sequenced by immunoSEQ multiplex PCR, and TCRdb holds only the in-frame ones, with some missing. The sample lists about 480,000 clones; almost 80% were seen once. Trimming at V came to 4 bases and at J to 2 bases, leaving 7 bases not matched to a gene. The CDR3 covers 18 residues. Germline-derived CDR1 and CDR2 are MDHEN and SYDVKM. The material sequenced was PBMCs. This sequence joins TRBV28 and TRBJ2-3; 15 bases fit TRBD2. The clonotype was recovered from a woman between 35 and 50 years old in good health. Some clones in this sample may be carry-over from other donors' samples. In DNA form, the CDR3 reads TGTGCCAGCAGTTCACCCCGGACTAGCGGGAGGGTCACAGATACGCAGTATTTT. Its protein product is CASSSPRTSGRVTDTQYF.